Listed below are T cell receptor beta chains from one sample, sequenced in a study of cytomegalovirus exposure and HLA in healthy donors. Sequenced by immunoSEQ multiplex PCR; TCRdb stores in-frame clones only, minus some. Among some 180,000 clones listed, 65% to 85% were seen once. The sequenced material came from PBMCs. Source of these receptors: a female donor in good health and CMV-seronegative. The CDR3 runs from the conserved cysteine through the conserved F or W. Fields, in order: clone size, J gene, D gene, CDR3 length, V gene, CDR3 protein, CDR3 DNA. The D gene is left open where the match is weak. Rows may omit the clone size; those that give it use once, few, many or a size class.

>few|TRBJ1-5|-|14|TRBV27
CASSLSPGNQPQHF
TGTGCCAGCAGTTTAAGCCCGGGAAATCAGCCCCAGCATTTT
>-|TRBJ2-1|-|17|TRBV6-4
CARYRRGRSTHYNEQFF
TGTGCCAGATATCGGCGCGGGCGGAGTACCCACTACAATGAGCAGTTCTTC
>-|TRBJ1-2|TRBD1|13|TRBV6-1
CASSPDRDYGYTF
TGTGCCAGCAGTCCGGACAGGGATTATGGCTACACCTTC
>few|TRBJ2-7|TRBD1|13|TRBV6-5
CASTGDRNYEQYF
TGTGCCAGCACCGGGGACAGGAACTACGAGCAGTACTTC
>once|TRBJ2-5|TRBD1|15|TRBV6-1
CASTLGGTGGETQYF
TGTGCCAGCACCCTAGGGGGGACAGGCGGAGAGACCCAGTACTTC
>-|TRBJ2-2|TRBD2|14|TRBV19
CASTRGGNTGELFF
TGTGCCAGTACTCGCGGGGGTAACACCGGGGAGCTGTTTTTT
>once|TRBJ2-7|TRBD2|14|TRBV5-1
CASSSTGGSYEQYF
TGCGCCAGCAGCTCTACGGGGGGCTCCTACGAGCAGTACTTC
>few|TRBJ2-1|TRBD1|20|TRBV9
CASSVGTGDGSAISIYEQFF
TGTGCCAGCAGCGTCGGGACAGGGGACGGATCGGCGATCTCTATCTATGAGCAGTTCTTC
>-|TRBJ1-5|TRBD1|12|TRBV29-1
CSVGTGNQPQHF
TGCAGCGTGGGGACAGGCAATCAGCCCCAGCATTTT
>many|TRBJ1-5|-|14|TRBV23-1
CASAREEPAQPQHF
TGCGCCAGCGCTCGGGAGGAGCCGGCTCAGCCCCAGCATTTT
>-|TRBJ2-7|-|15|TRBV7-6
CASSLAGRGPYEQYF
TGTGCCAGCAGCTTAGCGGGCAGGGGCCCATACGAGCAGTACTTC
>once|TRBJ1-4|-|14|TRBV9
CASSVGTAREKLFF
TGTGCCAGCAGCGTAGGGACTGCCAGGGAAAAACTGTTTTTT
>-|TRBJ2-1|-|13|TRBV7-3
CASSSSPNNEQFF
TGTGCCAGCAGCTCCAGTCCGAACAATGAGCAGTTCTTC
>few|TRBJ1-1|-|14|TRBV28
CASRPSTPNTEAFF
TGTGCCAGCAGACCGTCGACACCGAACACTGAAGCTTTCTTT
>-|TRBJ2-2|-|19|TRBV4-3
CASSQDSGGATTNTGELFF
TGCGCCAGCAGCCAAGACTCTGGGGGCGCTACTACGAACACCGGGGAGCTGTTTTTT
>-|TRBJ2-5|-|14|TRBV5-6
CASSPETGTETQYF
TGTGCCAGCAGCCCTGAGACAGGCACGGAGACCCAGTACTTC
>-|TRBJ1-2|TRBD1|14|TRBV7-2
CASSLAGTGYGYTF
TGTGCCAGCAGCTTAGCCGGGACAGGCTATGGCTACACCTTC
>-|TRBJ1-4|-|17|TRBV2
CASRAGVSLQANEKLFF
TGTGCCAGCAGGGCAGGGGTATCCCTCCAGGCTAATGAAAAACTGTTTTTT
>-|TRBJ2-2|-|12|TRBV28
CASSLLAGELFF
TGTGCCAGCAGTTTACTAGCCGGGGAGCTGTTTTTT
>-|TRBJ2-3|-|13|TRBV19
CASKPADTDTQYF
TGTGCTTCGAAGCCAGCGGACACAGATACGCAGTATTTT
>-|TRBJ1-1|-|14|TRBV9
CASSVGADNTEAFF
TGTGCCAGCAGCGTAGGTGCGGATAACACTGAAGCTTTCTTT
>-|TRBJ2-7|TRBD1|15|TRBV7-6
CASSLVDRGGYEQYF
TGTGCCAGCAGCTTAGTCGACAGGGGGGGGTACGAGCAGTACTTC
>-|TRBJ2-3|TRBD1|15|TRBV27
CASRGWDRGTDTQYF
TGTGCCAGCAGGGGATGGGACAGGGGCACAGATACGCAGTATTTT
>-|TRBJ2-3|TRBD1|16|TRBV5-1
CASSRDRASGTDTQYF
TGCGCCAGCAGCCGGGACAGGGCGTCTGGCACAGATACGCAGTATTTT
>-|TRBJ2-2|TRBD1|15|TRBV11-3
CASSRQGLGTGELFF
TGTGCCAGCAGCCGACAGGGTTTGGGGACCGGGGAGCTGTTTTTT
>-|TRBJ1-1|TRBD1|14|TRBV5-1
CASRTGGSNTEAFF
TGCGCCAGCAGGACAGGGGGCTCGAACACTGAAGCTTTCTTT
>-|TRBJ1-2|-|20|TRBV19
CASSIDKSTVSKLANYGYTF
TGTGCCAGTAGTATAGATAAATCGACAGTTTCAAAGTTAGCTAACTATGGCTACACCTTC
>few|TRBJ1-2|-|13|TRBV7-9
CASSSSGTYGYTF
TGTGCCAGCAGCTCGAGCGGGACCTATGGCTACACCTTC
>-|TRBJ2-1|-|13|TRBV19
CASGQIRSNEQFF
TGTGCCTCGGGACAAATCAGGAGCAATGAGCAGTTCTTC
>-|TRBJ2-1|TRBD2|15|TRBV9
CASSAYSGADNEQFF
TGTGCCAGCAGCGCATATAGCGGGGCGGACAATGAGCAGTTCTTC
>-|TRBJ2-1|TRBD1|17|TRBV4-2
CASSQEPSRGRGNEQFF
TGTGCCAGCAGCCAAGAACCCTCGAGGGGGCGCGGGAATGAGCAGTTCTTC
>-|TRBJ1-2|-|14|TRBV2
CASSRTETNYGYTF
TGTGCCAGCAGTCGGACAGAGACTAACTATGGCTACACCTTC
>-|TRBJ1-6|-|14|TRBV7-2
CASSLGRANSPLHF
TGTGCCAGCAGCTTAGGCAGGGCCAATTCACCCCTCCACTTT
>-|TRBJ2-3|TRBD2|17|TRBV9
CASSVVAGGRSTDTQYF
TGTGCCAGCAGCGTAGTGGCGGGGGGGCGGAGCACAGATACGCAGTATTTT
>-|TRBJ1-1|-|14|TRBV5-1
CASHSPEQGFEAFF
TGCGCCAGCCACTCGCCGGAACAGGGTTTTGAAGCTTTCTTT
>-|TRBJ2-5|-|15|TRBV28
CASSPQDSPGETQYF
TGTGCCAGCAGTCCCCAGGACAGCCCGGGGGAGACCCAGTACTTC
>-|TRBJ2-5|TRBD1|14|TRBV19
CASSTRTGWETQYF
TGTGCCAGTAGTACCCGGACAGGGTGGGAGACCCAGTACTTC
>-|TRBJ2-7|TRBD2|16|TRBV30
CAWSVGGLVFSYEQYF
TGTGCCTGGAGTGTTGGGGGACTAGTATTTTCCTACGAGCAGTACTTC
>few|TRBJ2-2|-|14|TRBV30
CAWMVGWSTGELFF
TGTGCCTGGATGGTGGGTTGGAGCACCGGGGAGCTGTTTTTT
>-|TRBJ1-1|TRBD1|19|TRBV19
CASSRTGTGVSGTNTEAFF
TGTGCCAGCAGCCGAACCGGGACAGGGGTATCGGGCACGAACACTGAAGCTTTCTTT
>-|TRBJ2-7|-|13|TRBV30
CAWSVMGASEQYF
TGTGCCTGGAGTGTAATGGGGGCTAGCGAGCAGTACTTC
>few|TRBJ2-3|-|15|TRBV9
CASSTTGMGTDTQYF
TGTGCCAGCAGCACGACAGGCATGGGGACAGATACGCAGTATTTT
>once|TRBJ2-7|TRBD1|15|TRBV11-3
CASSSRGQGAYEQYF
TGTGCCAGCAGCTCCAGGGGGCAGGGGGCCTACGAGCAGTACTTC
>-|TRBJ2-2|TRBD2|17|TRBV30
CAWSPPRLAGGTGELFF
TGTGCCTGGAGCCCCCCCCGACTAGCGGGAGGCACCGGGGAGCTGTTTTTT
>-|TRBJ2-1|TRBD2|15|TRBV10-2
CASSEGREYYNEQFF
TGCGCCAGCAGTGAAGGGCGGGAGTACTACAATGAGCAGTTCTTC
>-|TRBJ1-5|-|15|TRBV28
CASSPQTGDGQPQHF
TGTGCCAGCAGTCCACAGACAGGTGATGGGCAGCCCCAGCATTTT
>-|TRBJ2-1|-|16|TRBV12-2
CASRLVIELDHNEQFF
TGTGCAAGTCGCTTAGTCATAGAGCTAGACCACAATGAGCAGTTCTTC
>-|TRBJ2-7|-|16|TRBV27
CASSLSLLAPNYEQYF
TGTGCCAGCAGTTTATCGCTCCTAGCGCCAAACTACGAGCAGTACTTC
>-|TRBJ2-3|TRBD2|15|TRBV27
CASSPWTSGTDTQYF
TGTGCCAGCAGTCCGTGGACTAGTGGCACAGATACGCAGTATTTT
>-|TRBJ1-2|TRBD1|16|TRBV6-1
CASSDLRTGFNYGYTF
TGTGCCAGCAGTGACCTTAGGACAGGTTTCAACTATGGCTACACCTTC
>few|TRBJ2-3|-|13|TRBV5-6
CASSLQFADTQYF
TGTGCCAGCAGCTTGCAGTTTGCAGATACGCAGTATTTT
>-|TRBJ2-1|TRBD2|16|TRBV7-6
CASSLGLAGGLDEQFF
TGTGCCAGCAGCTTGGGACTAGCGGGGGGGCTAGATGAGCAGTTCTTC
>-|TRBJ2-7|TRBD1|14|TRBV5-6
CASSFGQGSYEQYF
TGTGCCAGCAGCTTTGGACAGGGAAGCTACGAGCAGTACTTC
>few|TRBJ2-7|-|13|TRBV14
CASSHRTASEQYF
TGTGCCAGCAGCCATAGGACAGCGAGTGAGCAGTACTTC
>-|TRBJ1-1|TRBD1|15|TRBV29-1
CSVERQGMLMTEAFF
TGCAGCGTTGAAAGACAGGGGATGTTGATGACTGAAGCTTTCTTT